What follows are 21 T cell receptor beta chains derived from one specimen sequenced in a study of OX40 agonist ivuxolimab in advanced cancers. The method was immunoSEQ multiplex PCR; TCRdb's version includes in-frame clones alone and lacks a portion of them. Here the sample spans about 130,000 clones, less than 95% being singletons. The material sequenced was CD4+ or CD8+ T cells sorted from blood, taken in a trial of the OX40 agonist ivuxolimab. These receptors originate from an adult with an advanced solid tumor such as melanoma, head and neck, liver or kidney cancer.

The CDR3 DNA reads as TGTGCCAGCAGCGTAGCCGGGCTCCGCTCAGATACGCAGTATTTT. As protein: CASSVAGLRSDTQYF. This rearrangement joins TRBV9 to TRBJ2-3; no clear D. CDR3 size: 15 residues. The germline V gene encodes CDR1 SGDLS and CDR2 YYNGEE. The V end lost 0 bases, the J end lost 4 bases, and 12 bases lay between the germline ends.

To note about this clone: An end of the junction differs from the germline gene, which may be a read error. This CDR3 reads CASSLAGQISGNTIYF. The CDR3 DNA reads TGTGCCAGCAGCCTAGCCGGACAGATCTCTGGAAACACCATATATTTT. The J gene is TRBJ1-3, the V gene TRBV7-9; perhaps TRBD1 as D (6 bases). This CDR3 contains 16 residues. Per the germline V gene, CDR1 is SEHNR and CDR2 is FQNEAQ (reference sequence).

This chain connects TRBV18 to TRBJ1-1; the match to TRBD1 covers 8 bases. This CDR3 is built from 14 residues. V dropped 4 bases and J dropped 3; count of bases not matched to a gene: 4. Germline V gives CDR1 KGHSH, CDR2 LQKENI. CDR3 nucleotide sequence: TGTGCCAGCTCACGGTTGGACAGGGACACTGAAGCTTTCTTT. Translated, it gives CASSRLDRDTEAFF.

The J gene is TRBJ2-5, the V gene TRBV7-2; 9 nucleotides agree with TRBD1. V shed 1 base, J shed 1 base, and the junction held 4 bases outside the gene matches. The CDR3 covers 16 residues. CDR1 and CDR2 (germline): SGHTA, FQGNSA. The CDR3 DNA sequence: TGTGCCAGCAGCTTAGGGCAGACAGGGGGCCAAGAGACCCAGTACTTC. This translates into CASSLGQTGGQETQYF.

The CDR3 nucleotides read TGTGCCAGCACTCCCGGGACTAGCGGATACAATGAGCAGTTCTTC. Protein product: CASTPGTSGYNEQFF. The V gene is TRBV6-6, the J gene TRBJ2-1; 11 bases are a match to TRBD2. Per the germline V gene, CDR1 is MNHNY and CDR2 is SVGAGI (reference sequence). V gave up 7 bases and J gave up 4 bases; unmatched junction bases: 6. CDR3 length equals 15 residues.

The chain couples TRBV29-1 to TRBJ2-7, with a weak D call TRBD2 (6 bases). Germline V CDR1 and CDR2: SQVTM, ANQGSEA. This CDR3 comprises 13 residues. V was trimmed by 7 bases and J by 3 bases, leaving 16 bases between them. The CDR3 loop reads CSGGAAPGYEQYF. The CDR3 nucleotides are TGCAGCGGCGGGGCAGCACCCGGCTACGAGCAGTACTTC.

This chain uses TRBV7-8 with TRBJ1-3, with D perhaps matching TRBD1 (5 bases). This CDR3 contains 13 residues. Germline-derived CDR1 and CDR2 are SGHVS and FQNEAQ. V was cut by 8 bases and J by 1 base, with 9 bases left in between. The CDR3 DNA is TGTGCCAGCCTCAGGGATTCTGGAAACACCATATATTTT. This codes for CASLRDSGNTIYF. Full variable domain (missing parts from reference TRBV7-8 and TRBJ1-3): GAGVSQSPRYKVAKRGQDVALRCDPISGHVSLFWYQQALGQGPEFLTYFQNEAQLDKSGLPSDRFFAERPEGSVSTLKIQRTQQEDSAVYLCASLRDSGNTIYFGEGSWLTVV.

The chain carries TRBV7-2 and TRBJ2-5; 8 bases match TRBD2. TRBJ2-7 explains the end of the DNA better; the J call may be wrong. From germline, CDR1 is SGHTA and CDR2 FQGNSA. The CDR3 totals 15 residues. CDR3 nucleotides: TGTGCCAGCAGCTTAGCGGGGACTAGTCCCATCGAGCAGTACTTC. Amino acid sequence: CASSLAGTSPIEQYF.

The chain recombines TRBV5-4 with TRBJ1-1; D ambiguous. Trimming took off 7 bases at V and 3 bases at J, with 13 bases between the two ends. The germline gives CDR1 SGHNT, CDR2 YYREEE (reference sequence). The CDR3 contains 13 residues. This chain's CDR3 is CASGRFIDTEAFF. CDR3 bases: TGTGCCAGCGGCAGGTTCATTGACACTGAAGCTTTCTTT.

CDR3 region: CASSPGDLNYGYTF. Written as DNA, the CDR3 is TGTGCCAGCAGTCCCGGGGACCTTAACTATGGCTACACCTTC. V and J are TRBV2 and TRBJ1-2, with D perhaps TRBD1 (5 bases). V was clipped by 5 bases and J by 1 base, with 11 bases between them. There are 14 residues in the CDR3. Germline V CDR1 and CDR2: SNHLY, FYNNEI.

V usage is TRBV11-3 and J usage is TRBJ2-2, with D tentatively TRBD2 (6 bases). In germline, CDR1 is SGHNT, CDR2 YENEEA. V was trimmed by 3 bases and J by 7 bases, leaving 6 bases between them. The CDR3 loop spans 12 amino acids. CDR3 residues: CASSFGSGELFF. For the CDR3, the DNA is TGTGCCAGCAGCTTCGGGAGCGGGGAGCTGTTTTTT. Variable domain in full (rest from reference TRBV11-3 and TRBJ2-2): EAGVVQSPRYKIIEKKQPVAFWCNPISGHNTLYWYLQNLGQGPELLIRYENEEAVDDSQLPKDRFSAERLKGVDSTLKIQPAELGDSAVYLCASSFGSGELFFGEGSRLTVL.

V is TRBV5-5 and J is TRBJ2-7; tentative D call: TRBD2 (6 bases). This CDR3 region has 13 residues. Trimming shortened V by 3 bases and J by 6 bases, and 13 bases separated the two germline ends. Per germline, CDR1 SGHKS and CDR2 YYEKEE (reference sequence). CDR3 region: CASSWGTGGEQYF. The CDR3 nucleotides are TGTGCCAGCAGCTGGGGGACCGGGGGCGAGCAGTACTTC.

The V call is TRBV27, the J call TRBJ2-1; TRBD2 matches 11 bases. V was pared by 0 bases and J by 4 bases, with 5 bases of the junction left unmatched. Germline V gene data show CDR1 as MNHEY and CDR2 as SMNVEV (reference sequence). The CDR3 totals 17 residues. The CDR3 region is CASSLSTSGSPYNEQFF. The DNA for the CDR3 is TGTGCCAGCAGTTTATCCACTAGCGGGAGTCCATACAATGAGCAGTTCTTC.

The chain's CDR3 is CASSLAGGQEETQYF. Written as DNA, the CDR3 is TGTGCCAGCAGCTTGGCCGGGGGACAGGAGGAGACCCAGTACTTC. The gene calls are TRBV5-4 and TRBJ2-5; 8 positions agree with TRBD1. There are 15 residues in the CDR3. From germline, CDR1 is SGHNT and CDR2 YYREEE (reference sequence). Trimming cost V 0 bases and J 5 bases; bases outside gene matches: 6.

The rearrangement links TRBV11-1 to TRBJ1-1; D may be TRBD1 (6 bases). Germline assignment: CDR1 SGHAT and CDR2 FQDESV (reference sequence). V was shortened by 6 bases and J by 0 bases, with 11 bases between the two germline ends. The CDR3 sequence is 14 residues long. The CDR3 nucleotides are TGTGCCAGCAGTGTGACAGGACTGAACACTGAAGCTTTCTTT. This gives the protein CASSVTGLNTEAFF. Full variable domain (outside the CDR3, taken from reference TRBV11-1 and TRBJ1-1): EAEVAQSPRYKITEKSQAVAFWCDPISGHATLYWYRQILGQGPELLVQFQDESVVDDSQLPKDRFSAERLKGVDSTLKIQPAELGDSAMYLCASSVTGLNTEAFFGQGTRLTVV.

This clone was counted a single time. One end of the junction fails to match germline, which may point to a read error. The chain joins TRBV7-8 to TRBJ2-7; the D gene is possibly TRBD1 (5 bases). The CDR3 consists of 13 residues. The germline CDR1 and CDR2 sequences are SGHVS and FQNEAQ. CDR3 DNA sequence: TGTGTCAGCAGCCCCGGACACCCCCACGAGCAGTACTTC. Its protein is CVSSPGHPHEQYF.

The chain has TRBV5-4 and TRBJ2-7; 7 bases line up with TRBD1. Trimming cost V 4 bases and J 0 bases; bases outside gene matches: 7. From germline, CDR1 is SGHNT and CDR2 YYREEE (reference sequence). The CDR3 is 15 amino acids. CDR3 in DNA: TGTGCCAGCAGCCCAGGGACAGCCTTCTCCTACGAGCAGTACTTC. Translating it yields CASSPGTAFSYEQYF.

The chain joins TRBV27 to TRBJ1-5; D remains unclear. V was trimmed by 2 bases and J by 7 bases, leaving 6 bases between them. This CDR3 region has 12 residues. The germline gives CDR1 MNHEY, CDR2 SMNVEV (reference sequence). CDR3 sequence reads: CASSLDQQPQHF. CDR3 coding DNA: TGTGCCAGCAGTTTAGACCAACAGCCCCAGCATTTT.

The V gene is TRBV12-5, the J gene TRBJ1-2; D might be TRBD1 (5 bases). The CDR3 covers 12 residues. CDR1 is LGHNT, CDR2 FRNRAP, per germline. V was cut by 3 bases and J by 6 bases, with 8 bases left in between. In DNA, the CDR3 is TGTGCTAGTGGTTTCTTAGGGGATGGCTACACCTTC. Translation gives CASGFLGDGYTF.

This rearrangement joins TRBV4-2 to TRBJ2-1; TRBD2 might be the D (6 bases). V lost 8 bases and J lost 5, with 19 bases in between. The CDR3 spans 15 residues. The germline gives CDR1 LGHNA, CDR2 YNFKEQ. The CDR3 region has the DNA TGTGCCAGCTCTCTAACTAGCACCCTCCACAATGAGCAGTTCTTC. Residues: CASSLTSTLHNEQFF.

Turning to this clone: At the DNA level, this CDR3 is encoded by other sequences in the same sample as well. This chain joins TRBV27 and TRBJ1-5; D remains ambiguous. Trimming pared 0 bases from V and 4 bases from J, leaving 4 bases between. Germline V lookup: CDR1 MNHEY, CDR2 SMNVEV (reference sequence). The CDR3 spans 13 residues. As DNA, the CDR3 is TGTGCCAGCAGTTTATCACGGAATCAGCCCCAGCATTTT. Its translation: CASSLSRNQPQHF.